Presented here are 18 T cell receptor beta chains from one specimen sequenced in a study of type 1 regulatory T cells. General observations from the study: Type 1 regulatory T cells had a more restricted TCR repertoire than non-type 1 regulatory T cells.

These TCRs' antigens remain unknown. In TCRdb, the reads were re-called with MiXCR into one record per CDR3 protein. The sample carries tens of thousands of distinct CDR3 sequences, about 20% recorded once. Sequenced: cultured type 1 regulatory T (Tr1) cells, either the whole culture or a sorted fraction (not recorded which). These TCRs come from a human donor in good health.

This clonotype was observed a few times. The rearrangement joins TRBV5-1 to TRBJ2-1, with D hard to call. Trimming removed 0 bases from V and 0 bases from J, with 7 bases in between. Germline loops: CDR1 SGHRS, CDR2 YFSETQ. CDR3 length: 15 amino acids. The CDR3 sequence: CASSLVDPSYNEQFF. CDR3 nucleotides: TGCGCCAGCAGCTTGGTGGACCCCTCCTACAATGAGCAGTTCTTC.

There are many counts of this clonotype. The CDR3 bases are TGTGCCAGCAGTATCGCGACAGGGGGCTACGAGCAGTACTTC. Translation gives CASSIATGGYEQYF. The chain carries TRBV12-3 or TRBV12-4 and TRBJ2-7; 9 positions match TRBD1. V lost 5 bases to trimming and J lost 3 bases; unmatched junction nucleotides: 5. The CDR3 spans 14 residues.

The chain uses TRBV10-2 and TRBJ1-2; D not certain. Trimming took 6 bases from V and 6 from J, leaving 14 bases between them. The CDR3 contains 13 residues. The germline V gene encodes CDR1 WSHSY and CDR2 SAAADI. The CDR3 nucleotides are TGCGCCAGCAGACCGACGGATGGGAATGGCTACACCTTC. Encoded protein: CASRPTDGNGYTF.

The chain links TRBV5-1 to TRBJ1-4; weak D call: TRBD1 (6 bases). Germline lookup yields CDR1 SGHRS and CDR2 YFSETQ. V was pared by 2 bases and J by 8 bases, with 19 bases between. This CDR3 has 16 residues. The CDR3 region is CASSFGLTGTGEKLFF. DNA of the CDR3: TGCGCCAGCAGCTTTGGCCTAACAGGGACGGGGGAAAAACTGTTTTTT.

The chain links TRBV20-1 to TRBJ2-3; maybe TRBD2 (5 bases). The CDR3 is 11 amino acids. In germline, CDR1 is DFQATT, CDR2 SNEGSKA (reference sequence). Trimming took 2 bases from V and 5 from J, leaving 5 bases between them. Written as DNA, the CDR3 is TGCAGTGCTAGACGGGGAGATACGCAGTATTTT. Translation gives CSARRGDTQYF.

V is TRBV30 and J is TRBJ2-1; 8 bases match TRBD1. Germline values: CDR1 GTSNPN, CDR2 SVGIG (reference sequence). The junction had 5 bases not matched to a gene; V was cut back by 1 base and J by 0 bases. The CDR3 sequence is 16 residues long. The CDR3 DNA sequence: TGTGCCTGGAGTGGGAGGACAGGGAGCTCCTACAATGAGCAGTTCTTC. Amino acid sequence: CAWSGRTGSSYNEQFF.

This clonotype appeared a few times. This rearrangement joins TRBV7-9 to TRBJ2-3; the match to TRBD1 covers 8 bases. The CDR3 length is 15 residues. The V and J ends lost 3 bases and 6 bases, in that order; junction bases with no gene match: 8. Germline V gene lookup returns CDR1 SEHNR and CDR2 FQNEAQ (reference sequence). CDR3 DNA: TGTGCCAGCAGCTTCATACAGGGGGAATCGGATACGCAGTATTTT. This translates into CASSFIQGESDTQYF.

This clonotype appeared many times. The V and J genes are TRBV3-1 and TRBJ1-2; D may be TRBD1 (6 bases). V shed 3 bases and J shed 4 bases, with 12 bases lying between them. CDR1 and CDR2 (germline): LGHDT, YNNKEL (reference sequence). The CDR3 is 14 amino acids. Here the CDR3 DNA reads TGTGCCAGCAGCCAGGACACAGGGATCTATGGCTACACCTTC. Protein: CASSQDTGIYGYTF.

The rearrangement joins TRBV12-3 or TRBV12-4 to TRBJ2-7; 10 nucleotides match TRBD1. The CDR3 totals 13 residues. Germline trimming cut 6 bases from V and 4 bases from J; bases unmatched to any gene: 3. The CDR3 region is CASSRGQGYEQYF. The CDR3 nucleotides read TGTGCCAGCAGCCGGGGACAGGGGTACGAGCAGTACTTC.

This clonotype was seen repeatedly, ten times or more. The chain has TRBV5-1 and TRBJ1-4; no firm D call. V shed 4 bases and J shed 7 bases, with 17 bases lying between them. Germline assignment: CDR1 SGHRS and CDR2 YFSETQ. This CDR3 is built from 15 residues. The CDR3 loop is CASSLQETAGEKLFF. The CDR3 DNA is TGCGCCAGCAGCCTTCAGGAAACAGCGGGTGAAAAACTGTTTTTT.

V is TRBV6-2 or TRBV6-3 and J is TRBJ2-5, with TRBD1 identical over 7 bases. The CDR3 is made up of 13 amino acids. The V gene end was trimmed by 11 bases and the J gene end by 7 bases; junction bases not matched to a gene: 13. Germline loops: CDR1 MNHEY, CDR2 SVGEGT. The CDR3 protein is CAAELRQGATQYF. The CDR3 bases are TGTGCCGCGGAATTGAGACAGGGTGCGACCCAGTACTTC.

This clonotype was counted only a few times. This sequence joins TRBV24-1 and TRBJ2-5; 15 positions agree with TRBD2. The CDR3 is made up of 15 amino acids. Trimming removed 7 bases from V and 5 bases from J; junction bases left unmatched: 4. Germline V gene lookup returns CDR1 KGHDR and CDR2 SFDVKD. DNA for the CDR3: TGTGCCACCAGCCCTGGACTAGCGGGAGGGGAGACCCAGTACTTC. Its translation is CATSPGLAGGETQYF.

This clonotype has more than one count but fewer than ten. The rearrangement joins TRBV7-2 to TRBJ2-1, with TRBD2 identical over 10 bases. The germline V gene encodes CDR1 SGHTA and CDR2 FQGNSA. V gave up 3 bases and J gave up 4 bases; unmatched junction bases: 3. The CDR3 has 15 residues. The DNA for the CDR3 is TGTGCCAGCAGCTTCCGGACTAGCGGATACAATGAGCAGTTCTTC. This translates into CASSFRTSGYNEQFF.

J is TRBJ2-7 and V is TRBV4-2; 9 nucleotides match TRBD1. There are 15 residues in the CDR3. The V segment lost 1 base and the J segment 4 bases; nucleotides outside the gene matches: 5. Per the germline V gene, CDR1 is LGHNA and CDR2 is YNFKEQ. CDR3 protein: CASSQAGQGGYEQYF. The DNA of the CDR3 is TGTGCCAGCAGCCAAGCGGGACAGGGAGGATACGAGCAGTACTTC.

The V call is TRBV28, the J call TRBJ2-2; D remains unclear. The CDR3 sequence is 13 residues long. Trimming cost V 4 bases and J 8 bases, with 11 bases left between them. CDR1 is MDHEN and CDR2 is SYDVKM in the germline V gene. The chain's CDR3 is CASSSYKPGELFF. CDR3 in DNA: TGTGCCAGCAGTTCATATAAACCGGGGGAGCTGTTTTTT.

This clonotype was picked up a small number of times. The chain is built from TRBV7-6 and TRBJ2-3; D assignment may be TRBD1 or TRBD2 (5 bases each). This CDR3 region has 13 residues. The V gene lost 4 bases and the J gene lost 6 bases, with 11 bases spanning the gap. Looked up from germline, CDR1 is SGHVS and CDR2 is FNYEAQ. The DNA of the CDR3 is TGTGCCAGCAGCTCCCCGGGGCTGGATACGCAGTATTTT. As protein: CASSSPGLDTQYF.

The chain uses TRBV5-1 and TRBJ2-7; a possible D gene is TRBD2 (6 bases). Looked up from germline, CDR1 is SGHRS and CDR2 is YFSETQ. The CDR3 runs 15 residues. Trimming removed 6 bases from V and 2 bases from J, with 18 bases in between. CDR3: CASMPPGTGTYEQYF. The CDR3, as DNA: TGCGCCAGCATGCCACCCGGGACTGGGACCTACGAGCAGTACTTC.

This clonotype has ten or more counts. The chain combines TRBV2 with TRBJ1-1; D might be TRBD1 (5 bases). V was shortened by 7 bases and J by 2 bases, with 14 bases between the two germline ends. CDR1 SNHLY and CDR2 FYNNEI come from the germline V gene. The CDR3 runs to 14 residues. In nucleotides, the CDR3 is TGTGCCAGCACCGCGCGGGGCCCTAACACTGAAGCTTTCTTT. Translating it yields CASTARGPNTEAFF.